The 21 T cell receptor beta chains reported below all come from one sample, sequenced in a study of T cell repertoires and HLA-DP antigens (dated by TCRdb to the late 2010s). Library preparation employed the immunoSEQ multiplex PCR assay. TCRdb limited this immuneACCESS table to in-frame rearrangements with V and J called. A share of clones is missing; checked studies link under half to unresolved V genes, and the rest is unexplained. For this sample the table gives some 110,000 clones, of which 85% to 95% were detected only once. The top ten clones comprise more than 0.25% of the sample. These receptors have no known antigen. Sequencing was carried out using CD4+ T cells from PBMCs. The receptors stem from a woman aged 18-29 years in good health and CMV-seronegative.

The J gene is TRBJ1-1, the V gene TRBV11-2; TRBD1 aligns across 10 bases. J was trimmed by 3 bases and V by 4 bases; bases with no gene match: 8. Germline loops: CDR1 SGHAT, CDR2 FQNNGV. The length of the CDR3 is 16 residues. This CDR3 is CASSSPGGQGDTEAFF. CDR3 DNA sequence: TGTGCCAGCAGCTCCCCGGGAGGACAGGGGGACACTGAAGCTTTCTTT.

This rearrangement joins TRBV18 to TRBJ1-1; 9 nucleotides align to TRBD1. CDR3 length: 16 residues. V lost 3 bases to trimming and J lost 4 bases; unmatched junction nucleotides: 9. Per germline, CDR1 KGHSH and CDR2 LQKENI. CDR3 in DNA: TGTGCCAGCTCACCGTCCATTGGGACAGGGACCACTGAAGCTTTCTTT. Protein: CASSPSIGTGTTEAFF.

The rearrangement links TRBV7-2 to TRBJ1-1, with D hard to call. CDR1 is SGHTA and CDR2 is FQGNSA in the germline V gene. Trimming took 5 bases from V and 1 from J, leaving 11 bases between them. The CDR3 is 14 residues long. The CDR3 spells CASSQVGWNTEAFF. The CDR3 DNA is TGTGCCAGCAGCCAAGTCGGTTGGAACACTGAAGCTTTCTTT.

This chain connects TRBV7-3 to TRBJ1-6; D is possibly TRBD1 (6 bases). Trimming left V 2 bases short and J 6 bases short, with 11 bases between. The CDR3 has 15 amino acids. Germline CDR1 and CDR2: SGHTA and FQGTGA. The CDR3 DNA follows: TGTGCCAGCAGCTTATTAGGCAGGGGTAATTCACCCCTCCACTTT. Its protein product is CASSLLGRGNSPLHF.

This chain uses TRBV5-8 with TRBJ1-2; TRBD1 matches 7 bases. The length of the CDR3 is 17 residues. CDR1 and CDR2 (germline): SGHTS, YDEGEE. The J segment lost 5 bases and the V segment lost 4 bases, leaving 17 bases of the junction unmatched. CDR3 bases: TGTGCCAGCAGCCTGGCCTTGGCTCCGGGACAGCGTTATGGCTACACCTTC. This sequence encodes CASSLALAPGQRYGYTF.

The table lists this clone with a count of one. In DNA form, the CDR3 reads TGTGCCAGCAGCAAACCCAGTATCGGACCCGGGTGGGGCACAGATACGCAGTATTTT. Protein product: CASSKPSIGPGWGTDTQYF. This chain joins TRBV11-2 and TRBJ2-3, with D unresolved. The length of the CDR3 is 19 residues. The germline V and J ends were trimmed by 5 bases and 1 base, with 25 bases remaining between them. Germline CDR1 and CDR2: SGHAT and FQNNGV. The full variable domain, its missing parts supplied by reference TRBV11-2 and TRBJ2-3, is EAGVAQSPRYKIIEKRQSVAFWCNPISGHATLYWYQQILGQGPKLLIQFQNNGVVDDSQLPKDRFSAERLKGVDSTLKIQPAKLEDSAVYLCASSKPSIGPGWGTDTQYFGPGTRLTVL.

This rearrangement joins TRBV4-1 to TRBJ1-2, with D uncertain. The CDR3 spans 15 residues. V was shortened by 2 bases and J by 3 bases, with 13 bases between the two germline ends. Germline loops: CDR1 MGHRA, CDR2 YSYEKL. CDR3 sequence (DNA): TGCGCCAGCAGCCAACTTGGAGGGCTAGACTATGGCTACACCTTC. Translating gives CASSQLGGLDYGYTF.

The V call is TRBV5-4, the J call TRBJ2-7; 10 bases fit TRBD2. V lost 3 bases to trimming and J lost 0 bases; unmatched junction nucleotides: 3. The germline CDR1 and CDR2 sequences are SGHNT and YYREEE (reference sequence). The CDR3 has 15 residues. As DNA, the CDR3 is TGTGCCAGCAGCTATGGACTAGCGGCCTCCTACGAGCAGTACTTC. It yields the protein CASSYGLAASYEQYF.

The rearrangement joins TRBV7-8 to TRBJ1-4; D call uncertain. The V and J ends lost 1 base and 8 bases respectively, with 11 bases between them. The germline V gene has CDR1 SGHVS and CDR2 FQNEAQ. The CDR3 length is 14 residues. The CDR3 DNA sequence: TGTGCCAGCAGCTTAGAGAGGGTACGGGAAAAACTGTTTTTT. Translated: CASSLERVREKLFF. The entire variable domain, with the rest obtained from reference TRBV7-8 and TRBJ1-4, is as follows: GAGVSQSPRYKVAKRGQDVALRCDPISGHVSLFWYQQALGQGPEFLTYFQNEAQLDKSGLPSDRFFAERPEGSVSTLKIQRTQQEDSAVYLCASSLERVREKLFFGSGTQLSVL.

The chain employs TRBV19 and TRBJ1-2, with 9 bases lining up with TRBD1. After removal of 4 bases from V and 2 bases from J, the junction contained 5 bases not matched to a gene. Germline assignment: CDR1 LNHDA and CDR2 SQIVND (reference sequence). The CDR3 is 15 amino acids. The DNA of the CDR3 is TGTGCCAGTAGTACGACCGGGACAGGGAACTATGGCTACACCTTC. Amino acids: CASSTTGTGNYGYTF.

J is TRBJ2-2 and V is TRBV5-5; possibly TRBD1 for D (5 bases). Germline assignment: CDR1 SGHKS and CDR2 YYEKEE (reference sequence). This CDR3 comprises 16 residues. Deletions cut 4 bases from V and 1 base from J, with 14 bases between. The CDR3 DNA sequence: TGTGCCAGCAGCATACAGGCGGAGTTGAACACCGGGGAGCTGTTTTTT. It translates to CASSIQAELNTGELFF.

This rearrangement joins TRBV19 to TRBJ2-2; 7 positions agree with TRBD1. This CDR3 has 14 residues. Germline assignment: CDR1 LNHDA and CDR2 SQIVND (reference sequence). The junction had 6 bases not matched to a gene; V was cut back by 5 bases and J by 6 bases. This chain's CDR3 is CASSYRGSAGELFF. Here the CDR3 DNA reads TGTGCCAGTAGTTACAGGGGAAGCGCCGGGGAGCTGTTTTTT.

The V call is TRBV28, the J call TRBJ2-6; D possibly corresponds to TRBD2 (5 bases). Germline-derived CDR1 and CDR2 are MDHEN and SYDVKM. The germline V and J ends were trimmed by 2 bases and 0 bases, with 17 bases remaining between them. This CDR3 region has 19 residues. In DNA form, the CDR3 reads TGTGCCAGCAGTTTAACCCCGGGGTACGGACCCTCTGGGGCCAACGTCCTGACTTTC. It encodes CASSLTPGYGPSGANVLTF.

The table lists this clone with a count of one. The chain joins TRBV4-1 to TRBJ2-5; 11 bases are a match to TRBD2. V lost 4 bases to trimming and J lost 2 bases; unmatched junction nucleotides: 9. In germline, CDR1 is MGHRA, CDR2 YSYEKL. The CDR3 extends over 17 amino acids. The CDR3 DNA follows: TGCGCCAGCAGCCGTCCTGGGGCTAGCGGGGGGCAAGAGACCCAGTACTTC. Protein sequence: CASSRPGASGGQETQYF.

The V and J genes are TRBV11-2 and TRBJ2-1; D is undetermined. This CDR3 has 15 amino acids. Trimming removed 0 bases at V and 8 bases at J, with 14 bases between. Germline-derived CDR1 and CDR2 are SGHAT and FQNNGV. CDR3 sequence (DNA): TGTGCCAGCAGCTTAGATCCAATTAATTGGTATGAGCAGTTCTTC. It is translated as CASSLDPINWYEQFF.

The CDR3 loop reads CASSLLQGGPAGNTIYF. Here the CDR3 DNA reads TGTGCCAGCAGTTTACTCCAGGGAGGCCCGGCTGGAAACACCATATATTTT. This sequence joins TRBV28 and TRBJ1-3; D perhaps matches TRBD1 (5 bases). The CDR3 is made up of 17 amino acids. V lost 2 bases to trimming and J lost 2 bases, with 16 bases between them. From germline, CDR1 is MDHEN and CDR2 SYDVKM.

This clone was seen once. CDR3 in DNA: TGCGCCAGCAGCCAAGATCAGAAATACGGCGGGGGGGGCACAGATACGCAGTATTTT. Residues: CASSQDQKYGGGGTDTQYF. V usage is TRBV4-3 and J usage is TRBJ2-3; TRBD2 matches at 9 bases. The germline V gene has CDR1 LGHNA and CDR2 YSLEER. Trimming at V came to 0 bases and at J to 1 base, leaving 11 bases not matched to a gene. This CDR3 has 19 residues.

This chain links TRBV29-1 with TRBJ1-2; D not resolved. Trimming stripped 3 bases from V and 8 bases from J, with 16 bases between. This CDR3 spans 13 amino acids. The V gene's germline CDR1 is SQVTM and CDR2 ANQGSEA. In DNA form, the CDR3 reads TGCAGCGTTGACGATCAGGAGATCGGGGGCTACACCTTC. Protein: CSVDDQEIGGYTF.

This chain joins TRBV5-4 and TRBJ2-5; 8 bases fit TRBD2. The CDR3 consists of 14 residues. The V segment lost 4 bases and the J segment 5 bases; nucleotides outside the gene matches: 7. Germline-derived CDR1 and CDR2 are SGHNT and YYREEE (reference sequence). CDR3 in DNA: TGTGCCAGCAGCCTCCGGGGGGGCCGGGAGACCCAGTACTTC. Its translation: CASSLRGGRETQYF.

CDR3 sequence: CASSPFFLRGRYYEQYV. The CDR3 nucleotides read TGTGCCAGCAGCCCCTTTTTTTTGCGGGGGCGATACTACGAGCAGTACGTC. The chain uses TRBV9 and TRBJ2-7; D might be TRBD2 (7 bases). The V end was cut by 4 bases, the J end by 3 bases, with 23 bases between. CDR1 is SGDLS, CDR2 YYNGEE, per germline. The CDR3 spans 17 residues.

The chain couples TRBV7-9 to TRBJ1-1, with 8 positions matching TRBD1. This CDR3 comprises 17 residues. V shed 4 bases and J 0 bases; nucleotides not matched to a gene: 10. Germline assignment: CDR1 SEHNR and CDR2 FQNEAQ (reference sequence). The CDR3 DNA reads TGTGCCAGCAGCTCAGGGGGACAGGCGTACATGAACACTGAAGCTTTCTTT. This encodes CASSSGGQAYMNTEAFF.